The present T cell receptor (beta chain) was sequenced within a study of early T cells in non-severe SARS-CoV-2 infection (dated by TCRdb to the early 2020s). Background on the whole study: Because TCR sequencing relied on bulk RNA taken from unsorted whole blood, pairing of alpha and beta chains was not possible.

A case-control design nested within a healthcare worker cohort in London, UK, was used, with weekly nasopharyngeal swab PCR tests and blood sampling performed. Healthcare workers were recruited during the week of the UK lockdown, between 23 and 31 March 2020, and followed weekly for up to 16 weeks. Paper-wide results and their limitations: VDJdb matching was skewed toward anti-spike CD8 responses and likely underestimated virus-specific expansions, missing private and CD4 specificities.

The method was 5' RACE. For sequencing, a NextSeq 500 was employed. In the TCR library protocol, unique molecular identifiers were attached to individual cDNA molecules to correct for PCR bias and sequencing error. Both TCR alpha and beta chains were sequenced, and tight co-correlation was observed between alpha and beta sequence abundances in each sample. The original methods were these. Decombinator V4 was used to annotate TCR sequences for V gene, J gene and CDR3. TCRs were defined as expanded if a significant change between any two time points was detected under a Poisson model with p below 0.0001. TCR abundances were normalised to the total number of TCRs sequenced per sample and expressed as counts per million. TRAV1-2 paired with TRAJ12, TRAJ20 or TRAJ33 defined MAIT TCRs, while TRAV10 paired with TRAJ18 defined iNKT TCRs. VDJdb, accessed on 1 November 2021, was searched for TCRs annotated for CMV, EBV and SARS-CoV-2, and TCRs annotated for more than one antigen were excluded. Clones were called with MiXCR by TCRdb after fastp trimmed the public reads at Q25, and only in-frame beta chains were retained. Rows are unified per CDR3 protein, each entry keeping the most common DNA and genes. The V and J calls come from TCRdb's annotation, not from the publication. The sample table shows tens of thousands of distinct CDR3 sequences, and 13% are seen once. About 8.3% of the sample lies in the top ten.

There are a few counts of this clonotype. Its antigen is currently not known. Base qualities are not provided; no much larger clone lies one nucleotide away. Including the terminal cysteine and phenylalanine, the CDR3 comprises 14 residues. The retained sequence is limited to the CDR3, 42 bases, with the frame set at the first base. The CDR1 and CDR2 encoded by the germline V gene (reference sequence) are SGHNT and YYREEE. Relative to germline, V is 5 bases shorter and J is 2 bases shorter, with 13 bases between their ends. The specimen was whole blood. This receptor chain uses TRBV5-4 and TRBJ2-5; TRBD1 is a weak D gene call, 7 bases matching. This TCR came from an adult who was a healthcare worker with PCR-confirmed SARS-CoV-2 infection or an uninfected control (not recorded which). The CDR3 protein is CASSSQGRQETQYF. The DNA reads as follows: TGTGCCAGCAGTTCACAGGGGAGGCAAGAGACCCAGTACTTC.